Listed below are T cell receptor beta chains from one sample, sequenced in a study of control samples from healthy donors and cancer patients. This table comes from immunoSEQ multiplex PCR, and its TCRdb copy is limited to in-frame clones, with some not included. The sample lists about 35,000 clones; under 95% were seen once. The sequencing sample was made of PBMCs. Receptors originate from a man aged 35-49 years with colorectal cancer. Each CDR3 is given with its conserved first and last residue. A D gene is named only where the DNA matches it firmly. Expanded clones get a size class; other rows say once, few or many, or leave the size out.

J gene: TRBJ1-2; clone size: .; D gene: TRBD1; V gene: TRBV5-6; CDR3 protein: CASSLLGQGPRVNYGYTF; CDR3 DNA: TGTGCCAGCAGCTTGCTGGGACAGGGGCCTAGAGTTAACTATGGCTACACCTTC
J gene: TRBJ1-5; clone size: .; D gene: .; V gene: TRBV6-6; CDR3 protein: CASRFQGSNQPQHF; CDR3 DNA: TGTGCCAGTCGTTTCCAGGGAAGCAATCAGCCCCAGCATTTT
J gene: TRBJ1-2; clone size: .; D gene: .; V gene: TRBV12-3/TRBV12-4; CDR3 protein: CASSHRLYGYTF; CDR3 DNA: TGTGCCAGCAGCCACAGATTGTATGGCTACACCTTC
J gene: TRBJ2-2; clone size: .; D gene: .; V gene: TRBV9; CDR3 protein: CASSVAPALHSGELFF; CDR3 DNA: TGTGCCAGCAGCGTAGCACCGGCACTTCATTCAGGGGAGCTGTTTTTT
J gene: TRBJ2-5; clone size: once; D gene: .; V gene: TRBV6-5; CDR3 protein: CASSYSNQKETQYF; CDR3 DNA: TGTGCCAGCAGTTACTCGAATCAGAAGGAGACCCAGTACTTC
J gene: TRBJ1-1; clone size: .; D gene: .; V gene: TRBV6-2/TRBV6-3; CDR3 protein: CASSYHLEAFF; CDR3 DNA: TGTGCCAGCAGTTACCATCTTGAAGCTTTCTTT
J gene: TRBJ2-5; clone size: .; D gene: .; V gene: TRBV3-1/TRBV3-2; CDR3 protein: CASSQGGQTGDTQYF; CDR3 DNA: TGTGCCAGCAGCCAAGGAGGGCAAACGGGGGATACCCAGTACTTC
J gene: TRBJ1-2; clone size: .; D gene: .; V gene: TRBV5-1; CDR3 protein: CASSLGHADGYTF; CDR3 DNA: TGCGCCAGCAGCTTGGGTCACGCTGATGGCTACACCTTC
J gene: TRBJ1-5; clone size: .; D gene: TRBD1; V gene: TRBV7-2; CDR3 protein: CASSPRGGNGQPQHF; CDR3 DNA: TGTGCCAGCAGCCCCAGGGGGGGGAACGGTCAGCCCCAGCATTTT
J gene: TRBJ2-2; clone size: .; D gene: .; V gene: TRBV6-5; CDR3 protein: CASSSRYTGELFF; CDR3 DNA: TGTGCCAGCAGTTCCCGATACACCGGGGAGCTGTTTTTT
J gene: TRBJ1-1; clone size: .; D gene: .; V gene: TRBV7-3; CDR3 protein: CASSLIPRGTEAFF; CDR3 DNA: TGTGCCAGCAGCTTAATCCCGAGAGGCACTGAAGCTTTCTTT
J gene: TRBJ2-7; clone size: .; D gene: .; V gene: TRBV6-1; CDR3 protein: CASSEGHPYEQYF; CDR3 DNA: TGTGCCAGCAGTGAAGGTCACCCCTACGAGCAGTACTTC
J gene: TRBJ1-2; clone size: .; D gene: TRBD1; V gene: TRBV18; CDR3 protein: CASSPPTDRDGYTF; CDR3 DNA: TGTGCCAGCTCACCCCCGACCGACAGGGATGGCTACACCTTC
J gene: TRBJ1-1; clone size: .; D gene: .; V gene: TRBV7-9; CDR3 protein: CASSHGNTEAFF; CDR3 DNA: TGTGCCAGCAGCCACGGAAACACTGAAGCTTTCTTT
J gene: TRBJ1-2; clone size: .; D gene: .; V gene: TRBV5-4; CDR3 protein: CASTQDPSGYGYTF; CDR3 DNA: TGTGCCAGCACCCAAGATCCCTCCGGCTATGGCTACACCTTC
J gene: TRBJ1-1; clone size: .; D gene: .; V gene: TRBV6-5; CDR3 protein: CASSPRQPNTEAFF; CDR3 DNA: TGTGCCAGCAGCCCACGACAACCGAACACTGAAGCTTTCTTT
J gene: TRBJ1-3; clone size: .; D gene: .; V gene: TRBV6-5; CDR3 protein: CASKSPGTAGNTIYF; CDR3 DNA: TGTGCCAGCAAATCCCCGGGTACAGCTGGAAACACCATATATTTT